This T cell receptor beta chain was retrieved from a study of shared clonotypes between healthy human individuals. Findings and caveats of the study: The study found about 5% of naive CD4 clonotypes shared across four donors.

Concerning this clone: Antigen: not known.

The CDR3 sequence is 16 residues long. V lost 3 bases and J lost 4, with 18 bases in between. CDR1 and CDR2 from the germline V gene are KGHSH and LQKENI. The table came from immunoSEQ multiplex PCR; TCRdb's copy has only in-frame clones and leaves some out. The sample contains over a million clones, more than 95% of which appear only once. Input material: naive CD4+ T cells sorted from blood. Subset meaning: CD45RA+ positively selected. The rearrangement uses TRBV18 and TRBJ2-5, with D maybe TRBD1 (6 bases). The sequence was obtained from a man aged 30 to 45 in good health. Here the CDR3 DNA reads TGTGCCAGCTCACCTCCGGACAGCCCCACGATAGAGACCCAGTACTTC. Residues: CASSPPDSPTIETQYF. The full variable domain, rest sourced from reference TRBV18 and TRBJ2-5, is NAGVMQNPRHLVRRRGQEARLRCSPMKGHSHVYWYRQLPEEGLKFMVYLQKENIIDESGMPKERFSAEFPKEGPSILRIQQVVRGDSAAYFCASSPPDSPTIETQYFGPGTRLLVL.